One T cell receptor beta chain is described in this entry. Its antigen has not been determined. Base-call qualities are not available, and no considerably larger clone is one nucleotide away. Including cysteine and phenylalanine, the CDR3 has 16 amino acids. Only the CDR3 region is kept as DNA, spanning 48 bases read in frame from base 1. V was cut back by 5 bases and J by 6 bases, leaving a gap of 22 bases between them. Reading the germline V gene (reference sequence) gives CDR1 SGHAT and CDR2 FQDESV. TCR beta VDJ combination and CDR3 sequence profiling used genomic DNA as the template. TCR repertoire sequencing was run on an Illumina HiSeq 2000. In the authors' own workflow: TRBV/TRBJ rearrangement plots, CDR3 size and DJ length profiles, and Simpson's diversity index were used to evaluate the repertoires. Whichever DNA sequence was most abundant in the deep sequencing data was defined as the immunodominant clone. CDR3 amino acid sequences were checked for sharing between subjects and were compared against published repertoires and the VDJdb database. In TCRdb, the public reads were trimmed at Q25 with fastp and aligned with MiXCR, with productive beta chains retained. Duplicate CDR3 protein sequences are folded into a single record with the most common DNA and genes. The V and J calls shown here were made by TCRdb, not taken from the authors' results. The sample records roughly 51,000 distinct CDR3 sequences, about 78% of which are singletons. The top ten clones comprise roughly 34% of the sample.

This record comes from a study of CD8+CD57+ T cells in acquired aplastic anemia (dated by TCRdb to 2016 to 2018). Regarding the study in general: Extracted DNA from sorted CD4+ and CD8+ cells averaged approximately 3 ug, ranging from roughly 0.2 to 30 ug. For healthy donor samples, the average read count was about 9.9 million for CD4+ cells and 11.0 million for CD8+ cells.

In the study, sorted CD4+ and CD8+ blood T cells from patients with severe aplastic anemia and from healthy subjects underwent deep sequencing of TCR repertoires. Ficoll-Paque density gradient centrifugation was used to isolate peripheral blood mononuclear cells. Before DNA extraction, CD4+ and CD8+ T cells were sorted with FACS or magnetic beads. The full study reports these points: CD8+ Simpson's diversity did not differ significantly between patients and healthy controls (P=0.060). Over 25 CD8+ CDR3 sequences were found in both patients and controls but appeared to be highly expressed in patients and within the immunodominant clones of the patients.

The sequence links TRBV11-1 to TRBJ1-1; confidence is insufficient to name the D gene. The TCR was taken from a human donor in good health, serving as a control. Source material: sorted CD4+, CD8+, or CD8+CD57+ T cells (not recorded which) from PBMCs. The nucleotide sequence is given as TGTGCCAGCAGCCAACGACGGGATGAGCCGAGAGCTGAAGCTTTCTTT. Translated, this gives CASSQRRDEPRAEAFF.